The 20 T cell receptor beta chains reported below all come from one sample, sequenced in a study of shared clonotypes between healthy human individuals. Terminally differentiated effector memory CD45RA+ cells were excluded from the naive CD8 cells, which were CD45RO-negative and positively selected for CCR7. The assay was immunoSEQ multiplex PCR, and TCRdb's table has in-frame clones only and misses some. The table records around 2,100,000 clones, over 85% of them present only once. The sequenced sample was naive CD8+ T cells sorted from blood. The receptors were sampled from a man aged 18-30 years in good health.

The chain uses TRBV2 and TRBJ2-5, with unresolved D. Trimming cost V 1 base and J 8 bases, with 11 bases left between them. The CDR3 extends over 13 amino acids. Germline CDR1 and CDR2: SNHLY and FYNNEI. The CDR3 DNA reads as TGTGCCAGCAGTGAAGAGAACGAACGAACCCAGTACTTC. As protein: CASSEENERTQYF.

The V call is TRBV28, the J call TRBJ2-1, with 7 bases lining up with TRBD1. The V gene end was trimmed by 6 bases and the J gene end by 7 bases; junction bases not matched to a gene: 9. The CDR3 has 14 residues. Germline V CDR1 and CDR2: MDHEN, SYDVKM. CDR3 protein: CASRKPGQLNEQFF. CDR3 nucleotide sequence: TGTGCCAGCAGGAAACCGGGACAGCTAAATGAGCAGTTCTTC.

This chain joins TRBV5-6 and TRBJ2-7; D may be TRBD1 (5 bases). V lost 4 bases and J 3 bases, leaving 8 bases between the germline ends. CDR1 is SGHDT, CDR2 YYEEEE, per germline. The CDR3 has 12 amino acids. The CDR3 region is CASSDDSYEQYF. DNA for the CDR3: TGTGCCAGCAGCGATGACAGCTACGAGCAGTACTTC.

This clone was seen a single time. The same CDR3 can be traced to other DNA sequences in this sample. This chain connects TRBV7-9 to TRBJ2-7; no firm D call. With 4 bases removed from V and 0 bases from J, the gap between germline ends came to 10 bases. The CDR3 length is 14 residues. Germline CDR1 is SEHNR and CDR2 is FQNEAQ (reference sequence). In DNA, the CDR3 is TGTGCCAGCAGCTCTGACTCCCTCTCCTACGAGCAGTACTTC. Its protein is CASSSDSLSYEQYF.

The chain employs TRBV9 and TRBJ1-1; D is uncertain. The V and J ends lost 0 bases and 4 bases respectively, with 10 bases between them. CDR3 size: 14 residues. From germline, CDR1 is SGDLS and CDR2 YYNGEE. The CDR3 bases are TGTGCCAGCAGCGTAGGCGGGGTAGTCACTGAAGCTTTCTTT. Translated: CASSVGGVVTEAFF.

The chain links TRBV7-8 to TRBJ2-7; TRBD2 might be the D (6 bases). CDR3 size: 16 residues. The V end was cut by 5 bases, the J end by 0 bases, with 17 bases between. The germline V gene has CDR1 SGHVS and CDR2 FQNEAQ. CDR3 loop: CASSPVLGGGSYEQYF. CDR3 nucleotides: TGTGCCAGCAGCCCAGTTCTGGGAGGCGGCTCCTACGAGCAGTACTTC.

As for this clone: The sample holds other DNA sequences that translate to the same CDR3. The chain uses TRBV11-2 and TRBJ2-3; no clear D gene. The V and J ends lost 1 base and 1 base respectively, with 6 bases between them. CDR1 and CDR2 from the germline V gene are SGHAT and FQNNGV. The CDR3 has 14 residues. CDR3 residues: CASSLVPGTDTQYF. The CDR3 nucleotides read TGTGCCAGCAGCTTAGTCCCAGGCACAGATACGCAGTATTTT.

The rearrangement links TRBV19 to TRBJ1-2, with D possibly matching TRBD1 (5 bases). CDR1 LNHDA and CDR2 SQIVND come from the germline V gene (reference sequence). The CDR3 consists of 15 residues. Trimming left V 3 bases short and J 5 bases short, with 16 bases between. Here the CDR3 reads CASSIRPSGGYGYTF. CDR3 DNA sequence: TGTGCCAGTAGTATTAGACCGTCTGGGGGATATGGCTACACCTTC.

The chain combines TRBV29-1 with TRBJ2-1, with D tentatively TRBD2 (6 bases). Germline V gene data show CDR1 as SQVTM and CDR2 as ANQGSEA. This CDR3 is 13 amino acids long. Trimming stripped 5 bases from V and 4 bases from J, with 12 bases between. Here the CDR3 reads CSVPGGEYNEQFF. The CDR3 nucleotides are TGCAGCGTTCCCGGCGGGGAGTACAATGAGCAGTTCTTC.

The gene calls are TRBV5-8 and TRBJ2-3, with no clear D. V lost 0 bases and J lost 0, with 11 bases in between. The CDR3 sequence is 16 residues long. Germline V gene lookup returns CDR1 SGHTS and CDR2 YDEGEE. The CDR3: CASSLGLEWSTDTQYF. The DNA for the CDR3 is TGTGCCAGCAGCTTGGGGCTAGAGTGGAGCACAGATACGCAGTATTTT.

V is TRBV11-2 and J is TRBJ2-7; 7 bases match TRBD2. The CDR3 has 16 amino acids. Germline V gene lookup returns CDR1 SGHAT and CDR2 FQNNGV. J was trimmed by 2 bases and V by 5 bases; bases with no gene match: 12. CDR3 in DNA: TGTGCCAGCAGCCAAGGATCTAGCGGTGCTCCCTACGAGCAGTACTTC. This encodes CASSQGSSGAPYEQYF. The whole variable domain, remainder taken from reference TRBV11-2 and TRBJ2-7, is EAGVAQSPRYKIIEKRQSVAFWCNPISGHATLYWYQQILGQGPKLLIQFQNNGVVDDSQLPKDRFSAERLKGVDSTLKIQPAKLEDSAVYLCASSQGSSGAPYEQYFGPGTRLTVT.

The chain has TRBV5-6 and TRBJ1-1, with D unresolved. The V end was cut by 5 bases, the J end by 1 base, with 6 bases between. There are 12 residues in the CDR3. The V gene's germline CDR1 is SGHDT and CDR2 YYEEEE. CDR3 protein: CASRKENTEAFF. Here the CDR3 DNA reads TGTGCCAGCAGAAAAGAGAACACTGAAGCTTTCTTT.

The gene calls are TRBV6-5 and TRBJ2-7; D gene unclear. Between the trimmed V and J ends, which lost 2 bases and 7 bases, there was a span of 18 bases. CDR1 and CDR2 (germline): MNHEY, SVGAGI. CDR3 length: 15 amino acids. In nucleotides, the CDR3 is TGTGCCAGCAGTTACCCCCACCTGCAGGCTTGGGAGCAGTACTTC. Its protein product is CASSYPHLQAWEQYF.

The V gene is TRBV2, the J gene TRBJ2-1, with TRBD2 matching over 8 bases. The V and J ends lost 6 bases and 3 bases, in that order; junction bases with no gene match: 13. CDR1 and CDR2 from the germline V gene are SNHLY and FYNNEI. The CDR3 extends over 17 amino acids. Written as DNA, the CDR3 is TGTGCCAGCAGAGCCCCGACTAGCGCCTCACTCTACAATGAGCAGTTCTTC. Protein: CASRAPTSASLYNEQFF.

The rearrangement uses TRBV4-3 and TRBJ2-7; 7 bases line up with TRBD2. The germline gives CDR1 LGHNA, CDR2 YSLEER. With V trimmed by 0 bases and J by 2 bases, 7 bases remained unmatched. The CDR3 runs to 16 residues. The CDR3 loop reads CASSQDTEREPYEQYF. The CDR3, as DNA: TGCGCCAGCAGCCAAGATACGGAGCGGGAACCCTACGAGCAGTACTTC.

V usage is TRBV4-3 and J usage is TRBJ1-2; D not certain. Trimming cost V 1 base and J 5 bases, with 20 bases left between them. Germline CDR1 and CDR2: LGHNA and YSLEER. The CDR3 spans 17 residues. CDR3 sequence: CASSQVVAVSDSYGYTF. For the CDR3, the DNA is TGCGCCAGCAGCCAAGTAGTTGCGGTCTCAGACTCTTATGGCTACACCTTC.

The chain recombines TRBV4-3 with TRBJ2-6, with D uncertain. V lost 4 bases and J lost 0, with 22 bases in between. CDR1 LGHNA and CDR2 YSLEER come from the germline V gene. The length of the CDR3 is 20 residues. DNA of the CDR3: TGCGCCAGCAGCCTAATGGGTGTGGTTAGCTTCGACTCTGGGGCCAACGTCCTGACTTTC. This encodes CASSLMGVVSFDSGANVLTF.

This chain joins TRBV18 and TRBJ2-7, with D possibly being TRBD1 (6 bases). Trimming removed 5 bases from V and 2 bases from J, with 10 bases in between. Germline V gives CDR1 KGHSH, CDR2 LQKENI. This CDR3 has 13 residues. CDR3: CASSRDNAYEQYF. The CDR3 DNA is TGTGCCAGCTCAAGGGACAATGCCTACGAGCAGTACTTC.

This sequence joins TRBV23-1 and TRBJ1-6, with a weak D call TRBD1 (5 bases). TRBV23-1 is given ORF status, its function remaining uncertain. The CDR3 extends over 14 amino acids. The germline V and J ends were trimmed by 1 base and 11 bases, with 12 bases remaining between them. CDR3 nucleotides: TGCGCCAGCAGTCAATTCAGAGGGGTTGCACCCCTCCACTTT. It yields the protein CASSQFRGVAPLHF.

The gene calls are TRBV4-1 and TRBJ2-5; 9 bases fit TRBD1. The V segment lost 0 bases and the J segment 5 bases; nucleotides outside the gene matches: 16. Germline V gene lookup returns CDR1 MGHRA and CDR2 YSYEKL. The CDR3 consists of 19 residues. In DNA, the CDR3 is TGCGCCAGCAGCCAAGATGGGGCGGGACAGGGATTCTCGCGGGAGACCCAGTACTTC. Protein: CASSQDGAGQGFSRETQYF.